This T cell receptor beta chain was recovered during a study of identical twins. Only one count was recorded for this clonotype. TCRdb re-called the 5' RACE reads with MiXCR, one entry per CDR3 protein. The sample has approximately 240,000 distinct CDR3 sequences, over 12% seen once; the top ten hold approximately 8.2%. This CDR3 spans 15 amino acids. V shed 11 bases, J shed 7 bases, and the junction held 14 bases outside the gene matches. Germline lookup yields CDR1 SEHNR and CDR2 FQNEAQ (reference sequence). Source material: memory (CD45RO+) T cells sorted from blood. This receptor was obtained from a young woman in good health. The chain links TRBV7-9 to TRBJ1-6; TRBD1 matches 7 bases. The CDR3 sequence is CAGTGTVHQNSPLHF. The CDR3 DNA reads TGTGCCGGTACCGGGACAGTACACCAGAATTCACCCCTCCACTTT.